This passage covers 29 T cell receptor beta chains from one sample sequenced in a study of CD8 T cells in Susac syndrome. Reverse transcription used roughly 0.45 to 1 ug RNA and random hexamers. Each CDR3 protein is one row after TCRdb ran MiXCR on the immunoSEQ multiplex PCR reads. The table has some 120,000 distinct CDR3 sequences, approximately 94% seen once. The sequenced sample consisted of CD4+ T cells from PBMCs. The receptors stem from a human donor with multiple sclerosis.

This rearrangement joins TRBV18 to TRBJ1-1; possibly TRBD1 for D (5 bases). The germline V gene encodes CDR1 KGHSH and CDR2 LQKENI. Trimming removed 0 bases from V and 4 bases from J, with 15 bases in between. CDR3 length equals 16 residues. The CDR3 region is CASSPPWGAVPTEAFF. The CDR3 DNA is TGTGCCAGCTCACCACCGTGGGGCGCGGTCCCCACTGAAGCTTTCTTT.

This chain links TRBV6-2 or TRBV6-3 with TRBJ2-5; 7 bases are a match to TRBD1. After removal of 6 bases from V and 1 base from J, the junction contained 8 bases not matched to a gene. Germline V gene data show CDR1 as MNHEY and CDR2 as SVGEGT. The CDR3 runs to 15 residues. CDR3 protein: CASSPSGQPQETQYF. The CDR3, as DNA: TGTGCCAGCAGCCCTTCGGGACAGCCCCAAGAGACCCAGTACTTC.

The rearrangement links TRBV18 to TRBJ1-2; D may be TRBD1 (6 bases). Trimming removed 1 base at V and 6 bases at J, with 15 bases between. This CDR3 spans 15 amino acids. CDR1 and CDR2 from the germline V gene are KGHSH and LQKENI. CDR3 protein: CASSPRGADTNGYTF. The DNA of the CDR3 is TGTGCCAGCTCACCACGGGGGGCTGATACGAATGGCTACACCTTC.

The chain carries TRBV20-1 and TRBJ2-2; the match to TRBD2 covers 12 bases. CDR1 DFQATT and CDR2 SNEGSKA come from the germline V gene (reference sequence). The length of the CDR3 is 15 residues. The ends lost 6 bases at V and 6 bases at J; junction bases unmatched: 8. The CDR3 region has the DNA TGCAGTGCCGTAACTAGCGGGAGGACGGCCGGGGAGCTGTTTTTT. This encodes CSAVTSGRTAGELFF.

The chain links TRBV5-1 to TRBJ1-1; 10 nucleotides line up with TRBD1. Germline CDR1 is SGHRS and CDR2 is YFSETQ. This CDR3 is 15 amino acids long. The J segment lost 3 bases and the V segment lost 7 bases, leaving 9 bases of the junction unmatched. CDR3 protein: CASRQTGGMDTEAFF. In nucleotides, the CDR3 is TGCGCCAGCCGACAGACAGGGGGCATGGACACTGAAGCTTTCTTT.

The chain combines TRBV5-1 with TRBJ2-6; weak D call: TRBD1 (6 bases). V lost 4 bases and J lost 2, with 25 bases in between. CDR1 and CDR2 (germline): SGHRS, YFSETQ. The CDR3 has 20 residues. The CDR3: CASSLTRQTGPIPGANVLTF. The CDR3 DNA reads TGCGCCAGCAGCCTCACGAGACAGACAGGTCCTATACCTGGGGCCAACGTCCTGACTTTC.

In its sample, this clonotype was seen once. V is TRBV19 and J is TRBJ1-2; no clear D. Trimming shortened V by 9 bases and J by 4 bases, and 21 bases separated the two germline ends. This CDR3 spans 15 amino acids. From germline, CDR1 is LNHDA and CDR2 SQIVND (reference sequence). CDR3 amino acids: CASQIGRPAGYGYTF. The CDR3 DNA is TGTGCCAGCCAGATAGGACGCCCGGCCGGCTATGGCTACACCTTC.

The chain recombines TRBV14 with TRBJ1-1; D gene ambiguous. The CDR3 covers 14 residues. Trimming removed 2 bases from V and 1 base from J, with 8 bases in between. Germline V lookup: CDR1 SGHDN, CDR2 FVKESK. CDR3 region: CASSQSRSNTEAFF. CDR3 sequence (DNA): TGTGCCAGCAGCCAAAGCAGATCGAACACTGAAGCTTTCTTT.

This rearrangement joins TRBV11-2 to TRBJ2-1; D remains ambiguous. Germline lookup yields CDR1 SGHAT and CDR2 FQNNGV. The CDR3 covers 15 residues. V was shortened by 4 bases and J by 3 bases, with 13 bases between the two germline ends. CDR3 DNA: TGTGCCAGCAGCTCCTCAATGGAGAGCTACAATGAGCAGTTCTTC. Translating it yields CASSSSMESYNEQFF.

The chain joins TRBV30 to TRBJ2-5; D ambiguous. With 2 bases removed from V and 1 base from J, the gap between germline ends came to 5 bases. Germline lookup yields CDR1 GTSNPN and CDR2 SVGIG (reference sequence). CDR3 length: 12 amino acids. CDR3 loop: CAWSLAQETQYF. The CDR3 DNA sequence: TGTGCCTGGAGTCTGGCCCAAGAGACCCAGTACTTC.

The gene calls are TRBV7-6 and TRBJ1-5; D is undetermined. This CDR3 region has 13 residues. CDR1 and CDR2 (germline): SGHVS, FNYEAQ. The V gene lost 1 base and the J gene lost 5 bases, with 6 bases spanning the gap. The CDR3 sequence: CASSLGLYQPQHF. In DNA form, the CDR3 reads TGTGCCAGCAGCTTAGGTCTTTATCAGCCCCAGCATTTT.

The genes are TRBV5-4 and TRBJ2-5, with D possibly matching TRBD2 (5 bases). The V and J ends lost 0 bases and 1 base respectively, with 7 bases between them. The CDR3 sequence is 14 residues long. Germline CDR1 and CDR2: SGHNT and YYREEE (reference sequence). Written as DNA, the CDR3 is TGTGCCAGCAGCTTGGGAGCGGTCCAAGAGACCCAGTACTTC. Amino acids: CASSLGAVQETQYF.

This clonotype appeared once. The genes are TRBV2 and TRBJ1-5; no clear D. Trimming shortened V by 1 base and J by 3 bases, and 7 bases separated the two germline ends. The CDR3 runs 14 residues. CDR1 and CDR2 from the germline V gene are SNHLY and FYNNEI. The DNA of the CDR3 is TGTGCCAGCAGTGAAGACAGTATCAATCAGCCCCAGCATTTT. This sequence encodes CASSEDSINQPQHF.

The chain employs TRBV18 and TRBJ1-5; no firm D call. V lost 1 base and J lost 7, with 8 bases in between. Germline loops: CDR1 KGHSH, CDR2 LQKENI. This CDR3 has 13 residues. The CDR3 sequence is CASSPQEDQPQHF. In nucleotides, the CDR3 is TGTGCCAGCTCACCACAGGAGGACCAGCCCCAGCATTTT.

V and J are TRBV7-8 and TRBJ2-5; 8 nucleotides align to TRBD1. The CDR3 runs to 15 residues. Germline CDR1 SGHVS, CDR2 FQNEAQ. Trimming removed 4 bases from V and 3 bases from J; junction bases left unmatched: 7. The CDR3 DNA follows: TGTGCCAGCAGCTCCCTTGGACAGGGAAAAGAGACCCAGTACTTC. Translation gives CASSSLGQGKETQYF.

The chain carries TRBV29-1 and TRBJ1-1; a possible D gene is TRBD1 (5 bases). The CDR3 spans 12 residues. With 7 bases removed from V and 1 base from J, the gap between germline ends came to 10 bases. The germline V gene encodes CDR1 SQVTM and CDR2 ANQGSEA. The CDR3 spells CSAGTGNTEAFF. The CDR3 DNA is TGCAGCGCAGGTACAGGGAACACTGAAGCTTTCTTT.

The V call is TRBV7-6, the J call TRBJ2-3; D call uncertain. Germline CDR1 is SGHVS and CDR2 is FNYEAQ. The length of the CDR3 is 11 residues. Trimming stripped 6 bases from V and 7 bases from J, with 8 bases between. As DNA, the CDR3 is TGTGCCAGCAGTCTACAGTATACGCAGTATTTT. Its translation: CASSLQYTQYF. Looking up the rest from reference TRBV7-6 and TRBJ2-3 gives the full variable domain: GAGVSQSPRYKVTKRGQDVALRCDPISGHVSLYWYRQALGQGPEFLTYFNYEAQQDKSGLPNDRFSAERPEGSISTLTIQRTEQRDSAMYRCASSLQYTQYFGPGTRLTVL.

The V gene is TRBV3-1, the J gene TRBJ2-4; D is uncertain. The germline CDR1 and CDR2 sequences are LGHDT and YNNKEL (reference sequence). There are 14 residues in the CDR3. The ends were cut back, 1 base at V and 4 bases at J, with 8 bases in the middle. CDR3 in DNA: TGTGCCAGCAGCCAAGGCTTACAGAAAAACATTCAGTACTTC. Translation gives CASSQGLQKNIQYF.

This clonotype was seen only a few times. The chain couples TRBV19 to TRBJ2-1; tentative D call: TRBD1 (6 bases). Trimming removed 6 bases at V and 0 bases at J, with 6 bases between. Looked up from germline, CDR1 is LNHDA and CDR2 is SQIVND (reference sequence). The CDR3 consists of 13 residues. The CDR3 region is CASRDSSYNEQFF. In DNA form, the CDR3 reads TGTGCCAGTAGGGACAGCTCCTACAATGAGCAGTTCTTC.

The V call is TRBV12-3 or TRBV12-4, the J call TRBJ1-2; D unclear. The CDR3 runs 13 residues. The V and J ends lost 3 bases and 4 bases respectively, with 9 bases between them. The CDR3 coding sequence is TGTGCCAGCAGTTTCGCGGTCCCCTATGGCTACACCTTC. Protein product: CASSFAVPYGYTF.

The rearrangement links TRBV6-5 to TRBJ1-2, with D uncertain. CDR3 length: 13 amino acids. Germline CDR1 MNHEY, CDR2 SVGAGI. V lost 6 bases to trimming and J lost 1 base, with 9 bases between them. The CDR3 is CASRPTHNYGYTF. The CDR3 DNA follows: TGTGCCAGCAGGCCGACCCATAACTATGGCTACACCTTC.

The CDR3 DNA reads as TGCAGCGCTAATCCGGGATGGAACACCGGGGAGCTGTTTTTT. It codes for CSANPGWNTGELFF. J is TRBJ2-2 and V is TRBV29-1; perhaps TRBD2 as D (5 bases). The V and J ends lost 7 bases and 1 base respectively, with 13 bases between them. The V gene's germline CDR1 is SQVTM and CDR2 ANQGSEA. The CDR3 contains 14 residues.

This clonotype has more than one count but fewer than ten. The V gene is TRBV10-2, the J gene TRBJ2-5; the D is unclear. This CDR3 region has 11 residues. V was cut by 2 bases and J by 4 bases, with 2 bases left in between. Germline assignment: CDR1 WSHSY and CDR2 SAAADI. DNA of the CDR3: TGCGCCAGCAGTGAGGGAGAGACCCAGTACTTC. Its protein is CASSEGETQYF.

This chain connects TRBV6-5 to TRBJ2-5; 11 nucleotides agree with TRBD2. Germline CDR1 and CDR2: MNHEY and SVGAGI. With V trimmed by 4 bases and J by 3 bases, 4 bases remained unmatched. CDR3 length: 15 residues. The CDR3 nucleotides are TGTGCCAGCAGTTCGCCGACTAGCGGGGAAGAGACCCAGTACTTC. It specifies CASSSPTSGEETQYF.

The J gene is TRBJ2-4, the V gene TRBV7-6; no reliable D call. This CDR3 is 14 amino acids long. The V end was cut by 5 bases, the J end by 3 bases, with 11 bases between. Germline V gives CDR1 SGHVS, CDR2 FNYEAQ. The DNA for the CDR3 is TGTGCCAGCAGCCCCCCAGGTGGCAAAAACATTCAGTACTTC. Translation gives CASSPPGGKNIQYF.

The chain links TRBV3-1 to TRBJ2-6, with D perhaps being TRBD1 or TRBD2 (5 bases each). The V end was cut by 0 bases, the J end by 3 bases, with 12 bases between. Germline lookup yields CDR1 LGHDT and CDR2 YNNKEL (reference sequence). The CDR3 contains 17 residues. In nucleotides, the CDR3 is TGTGCCAGCAGCCAAGACCACGGGGCCCTTGGGGCCAACGTCCTGACTTTC. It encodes CASSQDHGALGANVLTF.

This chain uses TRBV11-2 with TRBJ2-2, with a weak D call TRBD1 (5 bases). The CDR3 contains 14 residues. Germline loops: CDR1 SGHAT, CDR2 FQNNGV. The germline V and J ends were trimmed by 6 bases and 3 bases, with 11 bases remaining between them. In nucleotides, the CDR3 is TGTGCCAGCAGTCCCGCCAGGGACACCGGGGAGCTGTTTTTT. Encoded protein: CASSPARDTGELFF.

The CDR3 nucleotides read TGTGCCATCAGTGAGCCAAGGGGGAGTTCGGGTGAGCAGTTCTTC. Translated: CAISEPRGSSGEQFF. The chain carries TRBV10-3 and TRBJ2-1; tentative D call: TRBD1 (6 bases). The germline CDR1 and CDR2 sequences are ENHRY and SYGVKD. The germline V and J ends were trimmed by 2 bases and 9 bases, with 17 bases remaining between them. This CDR3 comprises 15 residues.

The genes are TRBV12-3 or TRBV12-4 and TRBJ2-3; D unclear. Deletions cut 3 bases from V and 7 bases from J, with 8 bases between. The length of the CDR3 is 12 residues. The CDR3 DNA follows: TGTGCCAGCAGTTTCGGGCGGTATACGCAGTATTTT. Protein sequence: CASSFGRYTQYF.